This passage covers 3 T cell receptor beta chains from one sample sequenced in a study of cytomegalovirus exposure and HLA in healthy donors. A multiplex PCR was run with 60 Vbeta primers and 13 Jbeta primers. Produced via immunoSEQ multiplex PCR; TCRdb's table is partial and in-frame only. This sample's table reports about 74,000 clones. Sequencing input: PBMCs. Source of these receptors: a female donor in good health and CMV-seropositive.

The rearrangement joins TRBV12-5 to TRBJ2-2; D remains unclear. V was cut by 1 base and J by 7 bases, with 4 bases left in between. Germline CDR1 LGHNT, CDR2 FRNRAP. The CDR3 has 12 residues. CDR3 sequence reads: CASGLDFGELFF. The CDR3 coding sequence is TGTGCTAGTGGTTTGGACTTCGGGGAGCTGTTTTTT.

The rearrangement joins TRBV2 to TRBJ2-1; the D gene is possibly TRBD2 (5 bases). Per germline, CDR1 SNHLY and CDR2 FYNNEI. CDR3 size: 13 residues. V gave up 8 bases and J gave up 0 bases, with 8 bases separating them. As DNA, the CDR3 is TGTGCCAGCTCGGGGAGCTCCTACAATGAGCAGTTCTTC. Protein: CASSGSSYNEQFF.

The chain carries TRBV9 and TRBJ2-7, with 8 bases matching TRBD1. V was pared by 7 bases and J by 3 bases, with 6 bases of the junction left unmatched. CDR1 is SGDLS, CDR2 YYNGEE, per germline. CDR3 length: 13 amino acids. The CDR3 is CASSGQGLYEQYF. The CDR3 DNA reads TGTGCCAGCTCTGGACAGGGACTCTACGAGCAGTACTTC.